The 8 T cell receptor beta chains in this list originate from one sample, sequenced in a study of neurological immune-mediated disorders. MiXCR, applied by TCRdb to the 5' RACE reads, yields one record per CDR3 protein. In the table there are tens of thousands of distinct CDR3 sequences, around 4% of which are singletons. The sample was PBMCs. These receptors all stem from a man in his thirties or forties with multiple sclerosis.

The sample holds many counts of this clonotype. The gene calls are TRBV5-1 and TRBJ2-6, with D possibly TRBD1 on 6 matching bases. Germline V gene data show CDR1 as SGHRS and CDR2 as YFSETQ. Trimming cost V 6 bases and J 2 bases, with 6 bases left between them. The CDR3 covers 13 residues. DNA for the CDR3: TGCGCCAGCACAGGGGCTGGGGCCAACGTCCTGACTTTC. As protein: CASTGAGANVLTF. Looking up the rest from reference TRBV5-1 and TRBJ2-6 gives the full variable domain: KAGVTQTPRYLIKTRGQQVTLSCSPISGHRSVSWYQQTPGQGLQFLFEYFSETQRNKGNFPGRFSGRQFSNSRSEMNVSTLELGDSALYLCASTGAGANVLTFGAGSRLTVL.

On this clonotype: This may stem from a read error, because a much larger clone lies one nucleotide away. The chain carries TRBV20-1 and TRBJ2-3; a weak D match, TRBD2 (6 bases). This CDR3 spans 15 amino acids. Germline V gene data show CDR1 as DFQATT and CDR2 as SNEGSKA (reference sequence). The V and J ends lost 3 bases and 2 bases respectively, with 15 bases between them. CDR3 in DNA: TGCAGTGCTAGTCAAGGGGACTTGAACACAGATACGCAGTATTTT. The encoded protein is CSASQGDLNTDTQYF.

This clonotype was counted only a few times. The chain has TRBV20-1 and TRBJ2-5; 7 positions agree with TRBD1. J was trimmed by 1 base and V by 6 bases; bases with no gene match: 5. The CDR3 sequence is 13 residues long. Looked up from germline, CDR1 is DFQATT and CDR2 is SNEGSKA (reference sequence). The CDR3 region has the DNA TGCAGTGCCCCAACAGGGGCCCAAGAGACCCAGTACTTC. Translation gives CSAPTGAQETQYF.

The sample holds many counts of this clonotype. The chain carries TRBV20-1 and TRBJ1-2; D uncertain. CDR1 is DFQATT and CDR2 is SNEGSKA in the germline V gene (reference sequence). V was trimmed by 0 bases and J by 4 bases, leaving 15 bases between them. The CDR3 runs to 15 residues. CDR3 DNA: TGCAGTGCTAGAGATCGTGCGGTTTCACTCTATGGCTACACCTTC. This codes for CSARDRAVSLYGYTF.

At least ten counts were recorded for this clonotype. CDR3 sequence reads: CASSLSGSNEQFF. The CDR3 region has the DNA TGTGCCAGCAGTTTATCGGGTTCCAATGAGCAGTTCTTC. J is TRBJ2-1 and V is TRBV27; D remains unclear. V gave up 0 bases and J gave up 6 bases, with 6 bases separating them. Germline lookup yields CDR1 MNHEY and CDR2 SMNVEV (reference sequence). The CDR3 extends over 13 amino acids.

This clonotype came up many times. The chain links TRBV29-1 to TRBJ2-7, with D possibly being TRBD2 (6 bases). CDR1 is SQVTM, CDR2 ANQGSEA, per germline. The CDR3 covers 12 residues. Between the trimmed V and J ends, which lost 6 bases and 3 bases, there was a span of 12 bases. In nucleotides, the CDR3 is TGCAGCGTCACCGGGACTCGCTACGAGCAGTACTTC. Its protein is CSVTGTRYEQYF.

This clonotype was recorded many times. The chain carries TRBV7-2 and TRBJ2-5, with TRBD1 as a possible D gene (6 bases). The germline V gene has CDR1 SGHTA and CDR2 FQGNSA. V lost 2 bases, J lost 5 bases, and 9 bases lay in between. This CDR3 has 13 amino acids. CDR3 DNA: TGTGCCAGCAGCTTAACAGGGATCGAGACCCAGTACTTC. This sequence encodes CASSLTGIETQYF.

This clonotype showed up many times. The V gene is TRBV5-1, the J gene TRBJ1-1; D not resolved. Deletions cut 5 bases from V and 1 base from J, with 12 bases between. From germline, CDR1 is SGHRS and CDR2 YFSETQ. The length of the CDR3 is 14 residues. CDR3 region: CASSPHVGNTEAFF. Here the CDR3 DNA reads TGCGCCAGCAGTCCCCATGTAGGGAACACTGAAGCTTTCTTT.